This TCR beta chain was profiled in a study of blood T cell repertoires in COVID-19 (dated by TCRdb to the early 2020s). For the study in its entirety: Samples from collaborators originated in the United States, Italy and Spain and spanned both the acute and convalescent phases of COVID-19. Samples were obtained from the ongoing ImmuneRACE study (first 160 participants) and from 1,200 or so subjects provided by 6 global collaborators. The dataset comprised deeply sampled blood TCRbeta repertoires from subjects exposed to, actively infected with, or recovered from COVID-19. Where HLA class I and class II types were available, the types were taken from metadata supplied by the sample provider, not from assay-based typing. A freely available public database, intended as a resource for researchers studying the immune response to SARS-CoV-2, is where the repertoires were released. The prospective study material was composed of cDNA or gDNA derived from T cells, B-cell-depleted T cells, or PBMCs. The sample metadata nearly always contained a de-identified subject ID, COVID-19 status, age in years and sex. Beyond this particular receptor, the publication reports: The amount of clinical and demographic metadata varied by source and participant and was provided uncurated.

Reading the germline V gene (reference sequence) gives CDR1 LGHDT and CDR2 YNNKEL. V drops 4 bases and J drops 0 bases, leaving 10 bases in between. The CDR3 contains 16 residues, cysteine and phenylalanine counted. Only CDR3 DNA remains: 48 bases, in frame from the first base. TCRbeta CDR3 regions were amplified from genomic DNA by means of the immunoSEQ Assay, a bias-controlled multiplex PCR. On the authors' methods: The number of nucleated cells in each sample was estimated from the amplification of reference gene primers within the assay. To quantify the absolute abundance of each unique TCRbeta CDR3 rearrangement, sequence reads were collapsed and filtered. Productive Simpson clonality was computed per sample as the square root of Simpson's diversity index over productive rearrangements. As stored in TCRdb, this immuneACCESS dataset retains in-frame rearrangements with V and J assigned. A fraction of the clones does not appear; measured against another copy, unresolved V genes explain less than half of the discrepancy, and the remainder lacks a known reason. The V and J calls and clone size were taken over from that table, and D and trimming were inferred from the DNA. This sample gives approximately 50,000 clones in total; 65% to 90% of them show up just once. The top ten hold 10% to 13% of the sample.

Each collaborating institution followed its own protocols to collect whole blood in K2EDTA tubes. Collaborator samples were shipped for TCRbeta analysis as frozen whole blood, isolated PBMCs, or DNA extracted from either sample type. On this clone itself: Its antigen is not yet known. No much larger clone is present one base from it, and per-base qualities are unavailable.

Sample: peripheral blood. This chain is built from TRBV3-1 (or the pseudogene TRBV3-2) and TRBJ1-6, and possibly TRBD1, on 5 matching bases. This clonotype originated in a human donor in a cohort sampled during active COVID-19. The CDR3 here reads CASSPRQSSYNSPLHF. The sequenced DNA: TGTGCCAGCAGCCCAAGACAGAGCTCCTATAATTCACCCCTCCACTTT.